Listed below are T cell receptor beta chains from one sample, sequenced in a study of vaccination and CD4 T cells after COVID-19. One entry per CDR3 protein, called by TCRdb with MiXCR from the PCR reads. The data show 25,000 to 35,000 distinct CDR3 sequences, about 50% seen once. The sample was CD4+ T cells from blood, taken about 7 months after SARS-CoV-2 vaccination. The receptor set was obtained from a human donor who had recovered from COVID-19. Both conserved end residues are part of each CDR3. The D gene is left open where the match is weak. Clone sizes are given selectively: once, few, many, or a class where the clone is expanded.

v_call: TRBV4-1; d_call: TRBD1; j_call: TRBJ1-2; cdr3_length: 14; clone_size: .; cdr3_nt: TGCGCCAGCAGCCACTCCGGGACAGTTAATGGCTACACCTTC; cdr3_aa: CASSHSGTVNGYTF
v_call: TRBV7-8; d_call: .; j_call: TRBJ2-4; cdr3_length: 21; clone_size: .; cdr3_nt: TGTGCCAGCAGCTTACCGTCCGAGGGGATAGCTGACAGATGGCCCAAAAACATTCAGTACTTC; cdr3_aa: CASSLPSEGIADRWPKNIQYF
v_call: TRBV12-3/TRBV12-4; d_call: TRBD1; j_call: TRBJ2-7; cdr3_length: 14; clone_size: .; cdr3_nt: TGTGCCAGCAGCGCCGGGACAGGGAGCTACGAGCAGTACTTC; cdr3_aa: CASSAGTGSYEQYF
v_call: TRBV6-1; d_call: .; j_call: TRBJ2-7; cdr3_length: 16; clone_size: .; cdr3_nt: TGTGCCAGCAGTGAAAGTCATAGCGGAAGCTCCTACGAGCAGTACTTC; cdr3_aa: CASSESHSGSSYEQYF
v_call: TRBV10-3; d_call: .; j_call: TRBJ1-2; cdr3_length: 14; clone_size: .; cdr3_nt: TGTGCCATCAGGATAGTCGGGGGCGTCGATGGCTACACCTTC; cdr3_aa: CAIRIVGGVDGYTF
v_call: TRBV7-9; d_call: TRBD1; j_call: TRBJ2-2; cdr3_length: 17; clone_size: few; cdr3_nt: TGTGCCAGCAGCTTACTCGACAGGGCACTGAACACCGGGGAGCTGTTTTTT; cdr3_aa: CASSLLDRALNTGELFF
v_call: TRBV6-2/TRBV6-3; d_call: .; j_call: TRBJ1-5; cdr3_length: 16; clone_size: .; cdr3_nt: TGTGCCAGCAGTTATGATAGAGGGATTCGTATTCAGCCCCAGCATTTT; cdr3_aa: CASSYDRGIRIQPQHF
v_call: TRBV28; d_call: TRBD1; j_call: TRBJ1-5; cdr3_length: 16; clone_size: .; cdr3_nt: TGTGCCAGCAACACACCGGGACAGGGGTCGGGTCAGCCCCAGCATTTT; cdr3_aa: CASNTPGQGSGQPQHF
v_call: TRBV19; d_call: .; j_call: TRBJ2-1; cdr3_length: 14; clone_size: .; cdr3_nt: TGTGCCAGTAGTCGGGGGCGGCGTTCGAATGAGCAGTTCTTC; cdr3_aa: CASSRGRRSNEQFF
v_call: TRBV28; d_call: .; j_call: TRBJ1-2; cdr3_length: 16; clone_size: few; cdr3_nt: TGTGCCAGCAGTTCAGCCAGCGGAACGGACAGCTATGGCTACACCTTC; cdr3_aa: CASSSASGTDSYGYTF
v_call: TRBV27; d_call: .; j_call: TRBJ2-1; cdr3_length: 15; clone_size: few; cdr3_nt: TGTGCCAGCAGTTTAGTGGGAGACTCCTACAATGAGCAGTTCTTC; cdr3_aa: CASSLVGDSYNEQFF
v_call: TRBV6-4; d_call: .; j_call: TRBJ2-1; cdr3_length: 14; clone_size: .; cdr3_nt: TGTGCCAGCAGTGACTCACGAGAGGGTAATGAGCAGTTCTTC; cdr3_aa: CASSDSREGNEQFF
v_call: TRBV7-9; d_call: .; j_call: TRBJ1-1; cdr3_length: 15; clone_size: few; cdr3_nt: TGTGCCAGCAGCTTACCCGCCATTGGGGTGACTGAAGCTTTCTTT; cdr3_aa: CASSLPAIGVTEAFF
v_call: TRBV2; d_call: .; j_call: TRBJ2-1; cdr3_length: 12; clone_size: .; cdr3_nt: TGTGCCAGCAGTGGGGTGGCCAGTGAGCAGTTCTTC; cdr3_aa: CASSGVASEQFF
v_call: TRBV6-1; d_call: TRBD2; j_call: TRBJ2-2; cdr3_length: 15; clone_size: once; cdr3_nt: TGTGCCAGCAGTGCCCGGGGGGTGCCGGCCGGGGAGCTGTTTTTT; cdr3_aa: CASSARGVPAGELFF
v_call: TRBV9; d_call: .; j_call: TRBJ2-7; cdr3_length: 13; clone_size: .; cdr3_nt: TGTGCCAGCAGCGTGGGACTGGTCAACGAGCAGTACTTC; cdr3_aa: CASSVGLVNEQYF
v_call: TRBV15; d_call: TRBD2; j_call: TRBJ2-3; cdr3_length: 17; clone_size: few; cdr3_nt: TGTGCCACCAGCAGAGGACTAGCGGGAGGGGAGAGGGATACGCAGTATTTT; cdr3_aa: CATSRGLAGGERDTQYF
v_call: TRBV20-1; d_call: TRBD1; j_call: TRBJ1-6; cdr3_length: 12; clone_size: few; cdr3_nt: TGCAGTGTGGAGACAGGGAGCTCACCCCTCCACTTT; cdr3_aa: CSVETGSSPLHF
v_call: TRBV27; d_call: TRBD1; j_call: TRBJ2-5; cdr3_length: 16; clone_size: .; cdr3_nt: TGTGCCAGCAGCAAACAATCAGGGGGCCTAAGAGAGACCCAGTACTTC; cdr3_aa: CASSKQSGGLRETQYF
v_call: TRBV20-1; d_call: TRBD2; j_call: TRBJ2-5; cdr3_length: 15; clone_size: once; cdr3_nt: TGCAGTGCTAGAGAGCAGCGGGAGAATCGAGAGACCCAGTACTTC; cdr3_aa: CSAREQRENRETQYF
v_call: TRBV6-1; d_call: .; j_call: TRBJ2-2; cdr3_length: 14; clone_size: .; cdr3_nt: TGTGCCAGCAGGGAACGGCCCGACACCGGGGAGCTGTTTTTT; cdr3_aa: CASRERPDTGELFF
v_call: TRBV20-1; d_call: TRBD1; j_call: TRBJ1-1; cdr3_length: 15; clone_size: few; cdr3_nt: TGCAGTGCTAGAGTGAGACAGGGGGCGAGGACTGAAGCTTTCTTT; cdr3_aa: CSARVRQGARTEAFF
v_call: TRBV29-1; d_call: TRBD2; j_call: TRBJ2-3; cdr3_length: 13; clone_size: .; cdr3_nt: TGCAGCGCCATAGCGGGAAATACAGATACGCAGTATTTT; cdr3_aa: CSAIAGNTDTQYF
v_call: TRBV27; d_call: .; j_call: TRBJ2-3; cdr3_length: 18; clone_size: .; cdr3_nt: TGTGCCAGCAGTTTTGGCAGGGGTCAAATTCGAAGCACAGATACGCAGTATTTT; cdr3_aa: CASSFGRGQIRSTDTQYF
v_call: TRBV7-3; d_call: .; j_call: TRBJ2-1; cdr3_length: 15; clone_size: .; cdr3_nt: TGTGCCAGCAGCTTAACAGGGGGCTCCTACAATGAGCAGTTCTTC; cdr3_aa: CASSLTGGSYNEQFF
v_call: TRBV5-1; d_call: .; j_call: TRBJ2-3; cdr3_length: 15; clone_size: once; cdr3_nt: TGCGCCAGCAGCTTGGGGTTATACTCCACAGATACGCAGTATTTT; cdr3_aa: CASSLGLYSTDTQYF
v_call: TRBV27; d_call: TRBD1; j_call: TRBJ2-7; cdr3_length: 13; clone_size: .; cdr3_nt: TGTGCCAGCAGAACCTCGGGACAGGACGAGCAGTACTTC; cdr3_aa: CASRTSGQDEQYF
v_call: TRBV20-1; d_call: .; j_call: TRBJ2-1; cdr3_length: 11; clone_size: once; cdr3_nt: TGCAGTGCTATATGGTATAATGAGCAGTTCTTC; cdr3_aa: CSAIWYNEQFF
v_call: TRBV5-4; d_call: .; j_call: TRBJ2-5; cdr3_length: 15; clone_size: .; cdr3_nt: TGTGCCAGCAGCCCCCCCGGGGGAGGCCAAGAGACCCAGTACTTC; cdr3_aa: CASSPPGGGQETQYF
v_call: TRBV6-2/TRBV6-3; d_call: TRBD1; j_call: TRBJ1-6; cdr3_length: 16; clone_size: .; cdr3_nt: TGTGCCAGCAGTTACATCACGGGACAGAGTAATTCACCCCTCCACTTT; cdr3_aa: CASSYITGQSNSPLHF
v_call: TRBV6-1; d_call: .; j_call: TRBJ2-2; cdr3_length: 15; clone_size: .; cdr3_nt: TGTGCCAGCAGTGAAGCGGTAGCTAACACCGGGGAGCTGTTTTTT; cdr3_aa: CASSEAVANTGELFF
v_call: TRBV20-1; d_call: TRBD1; j_call: TRBJ2-1; cdr3_length: 15; clone_size: .; cdr3_nt: TGCAGTGCAAAGAGGGGGGACAGGGTATCAAATGAGCAGTTCTTC; cdr3_aa: CSAKRGDRVSNEQFF
v_call: TRBV7-9; d_call: TRBD2; j_call: TRBJ2-7; cdr3_length: 14; clone_size: .; cdr3_nt: TGTGCCAGCAGCTTTAGCGGGAGACAGGACGAGCAGTACTTC; cdr3_aa: CASSFSGRQDEQYF
v_call: TRBV7-2; d_call: TRBD2; j_call: TRBJ2-3; cdr3_length: 19; clone_size: .; cdr3_nt: TGTGCCAGCAGCTTAGATGGTGGGAGGGCTAGCGGAAGCACAGATACGCAGTATTTT; cdr3_aa: CASSLDGGRASGSTDTQYF
v_call: TRBV20-1; d_call: TRBD1; j_call: TRBJ2-3; cdr3_length: 15; clone_size: few; cdr3_nt: TGCAGTGCTAGGCACCCGGGACAGAACACAGATACGCAGTATTTT; cdr3_aa: CSARHPGQNTDTQYF
v_call: TRBV24-1; d_call: TRBD2; j_call: TRBJ2-1; cdr3_length: 15; clone_size: few; cdr3_nt: TGTGCCACCAGTGATTTGCTCGGGGGGGTGGATGAGCAGTTCTTC; cdr3_aa: CATSDLLGGVDEQFF
v_call: TRBV20-1; d_call: .; j_call: TRBJ1-1; cdr3_length: 11; clone_size: .; cdr3_nt: TGCAGTGCTAACGGGGGCACTGAAGCTTTCTTT; cdr3_aa: CSANGGTEAFF
v_call: TRBV2; d_call: .; j_call: TRBJ1-5; cdr3_length: 13; clone_size: .; cdr3_nt: TGTGCCAGCAGCTTAGGAGAGGGTCAGCCCCAGCATTTT; cdr3_aa: CASSLGEGQPQHF
v_call: TRBV28; d_call: .; j_call: TRBJ1-1; cdr3_length: 14; clone_size: few; cdr3_nt: TGTGCCAGCAATGGTCAGGGAGCGAACACTGAAGCTTTCTTT; cdr3_aa: CASNGQGANTEAFF
v_call: TRBV20-1; d_call: .; j_call: TRBJ2-2; cdr3_length: 16; clone_size: few; cdr3_nt: TGCAGTGCTAGAGATCCAACTAGCTCGAACACCGGGGAGCTGTTTTTT; cdr3_aa: CSARDPTSSNTGELFF
v_call: TRBV28; d_call: TRBD1; j_call: TRBJ2-5; cdr3_length: 16; clone_size: few; cdr3_nt: TGTGCCAGCAGTCCCTTTTCAGGGGGCCTCGGGGAGACCCAGTACTTC; cdr3_aa: CASSPFSGGLGETQYF
v_call: TRBV7-9; d_call: .; j_call: TRBJ1-2; cdr3_length: 12; clone_size: few; cdr3_nt: TGTGCCAGCAGCCAATATGCCCATGGCTACACCTTC; cdr3_aa: CASSQYAHGYTF
v_call: TRBV19; d_call: TRBD2; j_call: TRBJ2-1; cdr3_length: 17; clone_size: .; cdr3_nt: TGTGCCAGTAGGGCCCGAAATAGCGGGAGGGCCTTAAATGAGCAGTTCTTC; cdr3_aa: CASRARNSGRALNEQFF
v_call: TRBV7-9; d_call: .; j_call: TRBJ1-5; cdr3_length: 12; clone_size: .; cdr3_nt: TGTGCCAGCAGCTTGCTAAATCAGCCCCAGCATTTT; cdr3_aa: CASSLLNQPQHF
v_call: TRBV10-3; d_call: .; j_call: TRBJ2-5; cdr3_length: 17; clone_size: .; cdr3_nt: TGTGCCATCAGTGACCCCCAAGGCCCTCAGGGGGGGGAGACCCAGTACTTC; cdr3_aa: CAISDPQGPQGGETQYF
v_call: TRBV28; d_call: .; j_call: TRBJ2-3; cdr3_length: 16; clone_size: .; cdr3_nt: TGTGCCAGCAGGCCCACTGACAGGGACTACACAGATACGCAGTATTTT; cdr3_aa: CASRPTDRDYTDTQYF
v_call: TRBV2; d_call: .; j_call: TRBJ1-2; cdr3_length: 17; clone_size: .; cdr3_nt: TGTGCCAGCAGTAACGAGGGGACACCCCTAGAGTATGATGGCTACACCTTC; cdr3_aa: CASSNEGTPLEYDGYTF
v_call: TRBV24-1; d_call: TRBD2; j_call: TRBJ2-5; cdr3_length: 19; clone_size: few; cdr3_nt: TGTGCCACCAGTGACCGTGGTTCGGCGGGAGACCCGACGGGAGAGACCCAGTACTTC; cdr3_aa: CATSDRGSAGDPTGETQYF
v_call: TRBV4-1; d_call: TRBD2; j_call: TRBJ2-7; cdr3_length: 18; clone_size: .; cdr3_nt: TGCGCCAGCAGCCAAGATCGGACTAGCGGTCGGCCCCCCTACGAGCAGTACTTC; cdr3_aa: CASSQDRTSGRPPYEQYF
v_call: TRBV15; d_call: .; j_call: TRBJ2-1; cdr3_length: 16; clone_size: .; cdr3_nt: TGTGCCACCAGCGGCGAAATAACCGGGGCCAACAATGAGCAGTTCTTC; cdr3_aa: CATSGEITGANNEQFF
v_call: TRBV2; d_call: .; j_call: TRBJ1-5; cdr3_length: 15; clone_size: .; cdr3_nt: TGTGCCAGCACTGCTTTTTCGGGGGGCAATCAGCCCCAGCATTTT; cdr3_aa: CASTAFSGGNQPQHF
v_call: TRBV25-1; d_call: TRBD2; j_call: TRBJ2-1; cdr3_length: 15; clone_size: .; cdr3_nt: TGTGCCAGCAGCCCGGACGGTAGCGGGAGGGCCCGAGAGTTCTTC; cdr3_aa: CASSPDGSGRAREFF
v_call: TRBV7-8; d_call: .; j_call: TRBJ1-5; cdr3_length: 15; clone_size: .; cdr3_nt: TGTGCCAGCAGCCCCGCCGGGCACGGCAATCAGCCCCAGCATTTT; cdr3_aa: CASSPAGHGNQPQHF
v_call: TRBV15; d_call: .; j_call: TRBJ2-1; cdr3_length: 15; clone_size: few; cdr3_nt: TGTGCCACCAGCAGGGGCGGGACCGACTACAATGAGCAGTTCTTC; cdr3_aa: CATSRGGTDYNEQFF